The clone carrying this T cell receptor beta chain came up a few times. What it recognizes is unknown. A multiplex PCR was run with 60 Vbeta primers and 13 Jbeta primers. Original processing notes: A later analysis counted tens of millions of unique TCR beta chains, around 10 million shared. This table comes from immunoSEQ multiplex PCR, and its TCRdb copy is limited to in-frame clones, with some not included. For V, J and clone size, that table is used; D and trimming come from the DNA. The sample holds 99,000 or so clones; roughly a tenth are singletons and the top ten take 5% to 6.5%. The source of the sample is a study of cytomegalovirus exposure and HLA in healthy donors. On the study more broadly: Earlier work reported 100 million or so unique TCR beta sequences from about 170 million T cells.

CDR1 and CDR2 (germline): PRHDT, FYEKMQ (reference sequence). Trimming removed 6 bases from V and 6 bases from J, with 8 bases in between. The CDR3 is made up of 12 amino acids. Study-level points and caveats: The study designated over 150 TCR beta chains cytomegalovirus-associated. Later analysis identified a missense DCLRE1C variant that was linked to TCR beta V- and J-gene trimming.

The sequenced material came from PBMCs. The chain has TRBV13 and TRBJ2-2, with D tentatively TRBD1 (5 bases). The sequence came from a middle-aged man in good health and CMV-seropositive. CDR3 DNA sequence: TGTGCCAGCAGGGGGCAACCCGGGGAGCTGTTTTTT. The encoded protein is CASRGQPGELFF.